This TCR beta chain appears in the sequencing data of a study of spatial heterogeneity in lung cancer. Described time point: sample taken at primary tumor resection. Researchers sequenced whole RNA taken from tumor, nontumor lung or frozen PBMC without sorting. One entry per CDR3 protein, called by TCRdb with MiXCR from the 5' RACE reads. The sample shows tens of thousands of distinct CDR3 sequences, approximately 20% of them seen only once. This clonotype occurred a few times. This CDR3 is built from 14 residues. With 5 bases removed from V and 6 bases from J, the gap between germline ends came to 17 bases. The germline gives CDR1 SGHVS, CDR2 FNYEAQ.

The specimen was PBMCs, collected at surgery. The sequence derives from a male donor with early-stage non-small cell lung cancer. The chain carries TRBV7-6 and TRBJ2-7, with a tentative D call TRBD1 (6 bases). DNA for the CDR3: TGTGCCAGCAGCCCCCGGGACATCTCTGGCGAGCAGTACTTC. Its protein product is CASSPRDISGEQYF.